The 20 T cell receptor beta chains in this list originate from one sample, sequenced in a study of shared clonotypes between healthy human individuals. Assay: immunoSEQ multiplex PCR; the TCRdb copy retains only in-frame clones and omits some. The data show roughly 850,000 clones, with roughly 96% seen just once and less than 0.3% held by the top ten. Naive CD8 cells were CD45RO-negative, positively selected for CCR7, excluding terminally differentiated effector memory CD45RA+ cells. The sequenced sample was naive CD8+ T cells sorted from blood. The receptors were sampled from a man aged 25 to 40 in good health.

The gene calls are TRBV14 and TRBJ2-7; the match to TRBD2 covers 7 bases. The CDR3 is 17 amino acids. Trimming removed 1 base from V and 2 bases from J; junction bases left unmatched: 11. The V gene's germline CDR1 is SGHDN and CDR2 FVKESK. The CDR3 DNA follows: TGTGCCAGCAGCCAAGCTGGCGGGGGAAGAGCCGCCTACGAGCAGTACTTC. This gives the protein CASSQAGGGRAAYEQYF.

V is TRBV4-1 and J is TRBJ2-5, with TRBD1 identical over 8 bases. In germline, CDR1 is MGHRA, CDR2 YSYEKL. The CDR3 has 14 residues. The junction had 4 bases not matched to a gene; V was cut back by 2 bases and J by 5 bases. DNA for the CDR3: TGCGCCAGCAGCCAAACGACAGGGGTTGAGACCCAGTACTTC. It is translated as CASSQTTGVETQYF.

This chain connects TRBV29-1 to TRBJ2-7, with D possibly matching TRBD2 (7 bases). Germline V gene lookup returns CDR1 SQVTM and CDR2 ANQGSEA. There are 15 residues in the CDR3. Trimming took 7 bases from V and 0 from J, leaving 19 bases between them. CDR3 amino acids: CSALGGDISSYEQYF. The CDR3 DNA is TGCAGCGCGTTGGGGGGGGACATATCCTCCTACGAGCAGTACTTC.

The chain carries TRBV7-8 and TRBJ2-1; D is unresolved. V was shortened by 0 bases and J by 0 bases, with 12 bases between the two germline ends. Looked up from germline, CDR1 is SGHVS and CDR2 is FQNEAQ. The CDR3 has 17 amino acids. CDR3 sequence reads: CASSLAPGISSYNEQFF. The CDR3 DNA reads TGTGCCAGCAGCTTAGCGCCTGGGATTAGCTCCTACAATGAGCAGTTCTTC.

The chain combines TRBV28 with TRBJ1-5; a weak D match, TRBD1 (5 bases). Looked up from germline, CDR1 is MDHEN and CDR2 is SYDVKM. V dropped 3 bases and J dropped 0 bases, with 15 bases sitting between them. The CDR3 extends over 17 amino acids. The chain's CDR3 is CASSLLTGEYSNQPQHF. In DNA form, the CDR3 reads TGTGCCAGCAGTTTGCTCACAGGTGAATATAGCAATCAGCCCCAGCATTTT.

This chain joins TRBV4-1 and TRBJ2-2, with 12 positions matching TRBD1. Per germline, CDR1 MGHRA and CDR2 YSYEKL. This CDR3 is 16 amino acids long. J gave up 6 bases and V 4 bases, and 6 bases lay outside the gene matches. The DNA for the CDR3 is TGCGCCAGCAGCCGGATAGGGACAGGGGGCCCCGGGGAGCTGTTTTTT. Protein product: CASSRIGTGGPGELFF.

The J gene is TRBJ2-1, the V gene TRBV5-1; either TRBD1 or TRBD2 may fit D (5 bases each). Germline assignment: CDR1 SGHRS and CDR2 YFSETQ. V lost 9 bases, J lost 8 bases, and 18 bases lay in between. The CDR3 extends over 13 amino acids. The CDR3 protein is CATWDDYGDEQFF. The CDR3 DNA reads as TGCGCCACGTGGGACGACTATGGCGATGAGCAGTTCTTC.

This clone was recorded many times. The chain has TRBV5-4 and TRBJ2-1, with 7 bases matching TRBD1. Looked up from germline, CDR1 is SGHNT and CDR2 is YYREEE (reference sequence). Unmatched junction bases numbered 5, after V lost 5 bases and J lost 0 bases. CDR3 length: 15 amino acids. The CDR3 DNA sequence: TGTGCCAGCAGAAGCCGGGACAGCTCCTACAATGAGCAGTTCTTC. Its protein is CASRSRDSSYNEQFF. Based on the CDR3 plus reference TRBV5-4 and TRBJ2-1, the full variable domain is ETGVTQSPTHLIKTRGQQVTLRCSSQSGHNTVSWYQQALGQGPQFIFQYYREEENGRGNFPPRFSGLQFPNYSSELNVNALELDDSALYLCASRSRDSSYNEQFFGPGTRLTVL.

The count of this clone is one. This chain links TRBV9 with TRBJ1-4, with D maybe TRBD1 (5 bases). The CDR3 length is 16 residues. CDR1 and CDR2 from the germline V gene are SGDLS and YYNGEE. V was cut by 4 bases and J by 3 bases, with 16 bases left in between. The CDR3 nucleotides are TGTGCCAGCAGCCCTAGTGCAGGGTGGGCTAATGAAAAACTGTTTTTT. Its protein is CASSPSAGWANEKLFF.

The rearrangement joins TRBV4-2 to TRBJ2-1, with TRBD2 identical over 11 bases. Germline trimming cut 2 bases from V and 5 bases from J; bases unmatched to any gene: 11. CDR3 size: 18 residues. Germline-derived CDR1 and CDR2 are LGHNA and YNFKEQ. The CDR3, as DNA: TGTGCCAGCAGCCAACTCTTCCAACTAGCGGGAGTCGACAATGAGCAGTTCTTC. Its translation: CASSQLFQLAGVDNEQFF.

A few counts support this clone. The rearrangement uses TRBV10-2 and TRBJ2-7; D might be TRBD1 (5 bases). Trimming took 5 bases from V and 0 from J, leaving 8 bases between them. Germline V gene lookup returns CDR1 WSHSY and CDR2 SAAADI. The CDR3 runs to 13 residues. The CDR3 sequence: CASSWTSSYEQYF. The DNA for the CDR3 is TGCGCCAGCAGTTGGACATCCTCCTACGAGCAGTACTTC.

As concerns this clone: Other DNA sequences within the sample encode an identical CDR3. The CDR3 sequence is CASSEGQGAYEQYF. CDR3 sequence (DNA): TGTGCCAGCAGTGAGGGGCAGGGGGCCTACGAGCAGTACTTC. V gene TRBV6-1 combines with J gene TRBJ2-7, with 7 bases fitting TRBD1. The junction had 4 bases not matched to a gene; V was cut back by 3 bases and J by 2 bases. The CDR3 is 14 residues long. The germline V gene encodes CDR1 MNHNS and CDR2 SASEGT.

The V gene is TRBV5-6, the J gene TRBJ1-5; D may be TRBD1 (5 bases). The length of the CDR3 is 14 residues. Trimming shortened V by 5 bases and J by 6 bases, and 15 bases separated the two germline ends. Per the germline V gene, CDR1 is SGHDT and CDR2 is YYEEEE. CDR3 amino acids: CASSTPGPGQPQHF. For the CDR3, the DNA is TGTGCCAGCAGTACTCCGGGACCGGGTCAGCCCCAGCATTTT.

This clone was detected once. The sample has other DNA sequences that encode this CDR3 too. The rearrangement links TRBV28 to TRBJ2-7; D is unresolved. Germline V CDR1 and CDR2: MDHEN, SYDVKM. The length of the CDR3 is 14 residues. Trimming stripped 2 bases from V and 0 bases from J, with 8 bases between. CDR3 coding DNA: TGTGCCAGCAGTTTAGGGCTTTCCTCCTACGAGCAGTACTTC. Translated, it gives CASSLGLSSYEQYF.

The CDR3 loop is CASSQDRLAGDEQFF. CDR3 bases: TGCGCCAGCAGCCAAGATCGGCTAGCGGGAGATGAGCAGTTCTTC. The genes are TRBV4-1 and TRBJ2-1; TRBD2 aligns across 10 bases. Germline V gene data show CDR1 as MGHRA and CDR2 as YSYEKL. CDR3 length: 15 residues. V trimming: 0 bases; J trimming: 8 bases; junction bases outside the gene matches: 4.

The rearrangement links TRBV27 to TRBJ1-1, with TRBD1 identical over 9 bases. Germline V gene lookup returns CDR1 MNHEY and CDR2 SMNVEV (reference sequence). This CDR3 has 13 residues. Trimming at V came to 9 bases and at J to 5 bases, leaving 7 bases not matched to a gene. CDR3: CASTTGGLTEAFF. CDR3 DNA: TGTGCCAGTACCACAGGGGGCTTGACTGAAGCTTTCTTT.

Concerning this clone itself: Other DNA sequences in this sample translate to the same CDR3. This chain joins TRBV10-2 and TRBJ2-5; a weak D match, TRBD1 (6 bases). The V and J ends lost 1 base and 4 bases respectively, with 10 bases between them. CDR3 length equals 14 residues. The germline V gene encodes CDR1 WSHSY and CDR2 SAAADI. The CDR3 spells CASSELGAGETQYF. Written as DNA, the CDR3 is TGCGCCAGCAGTGAGTTGGGGGCAGGAGAGACCCAGTACTTC.

The chain recombines TRBV2 with TRBJ1-2, with 8 positions matching TRBD1. V lost 10 bases, J lost 4 bases, and 5 bases stayed unmatched. There are 12 residues in the CDR3. Germline CDR1 SNHLY, CDR2 FYNNEI. As DNA, the CDR3 is TGTGCCACCCGACAGGGGACCTATGGCTACACCTTC. Encoded protein: CATRQGTYGYTF.

The V gene is TRBV7-9, the J gene TRBJ2-4; maybe TRBD2 (6 bases). Per the germline V gene, CDR1 is SEHNR and CDR2 is FQNEAQ (reference sequence). This CDR3 comprises 15 residues. Trimming shortened V by 2 bases and J by 8 bases, and 16 bases separated the two germline ends. The CDR3 protein is CASSLPGSRLDIQYF. The CDR3 nucleotides are TGTGCCAGCAGCTTACCCGGGAGTCGATTGGACATTCAGTACTTC.

The genes are TRBV11-2 and TRBJ2-6, with 9 bases that match TRBD1. Germline CDR1 and CDR2: SGHAT and FQNNGV. The length of the CDR3 is 18 residues. J was trimmed by 1 base and V by 4 bases; bases with no gene match: 8. CDR3 DNA: TGTGCCAGCAGCTCACCACTACAGGGGGCGTCTGGGGCCAACGTCCTGACTTTC. Encoded protein: CASSSPLQGASGANVLTF.